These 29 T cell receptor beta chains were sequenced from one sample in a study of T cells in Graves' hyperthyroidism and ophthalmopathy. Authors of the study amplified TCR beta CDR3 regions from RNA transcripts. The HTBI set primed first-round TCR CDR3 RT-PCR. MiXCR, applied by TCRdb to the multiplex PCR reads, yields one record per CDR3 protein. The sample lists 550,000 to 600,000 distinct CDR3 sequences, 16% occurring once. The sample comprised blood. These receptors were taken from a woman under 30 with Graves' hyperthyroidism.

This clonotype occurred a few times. This CDR3 reads CASRPPQNGETQYF. In DNA form, the CDR3 reads TGTGCCAGCAGACCACCCCAGAACGGGGAGACCCAGTACTTC. This chain connects TRBV6-2 or TRBV6-3 to TRBJ2-5, with D unclear. Looked up from germline, CDR1 is MNHEY and CDR2 is SVGEGT. The CDR3 runs to 14 residues. V was cut by 6 bases and J by 5 bases, with 16 bases left in between.

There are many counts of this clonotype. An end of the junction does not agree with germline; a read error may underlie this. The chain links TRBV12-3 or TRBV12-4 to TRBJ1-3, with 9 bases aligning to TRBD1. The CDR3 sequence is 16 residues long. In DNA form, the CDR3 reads TGTGCCAGCACCGTAAATGGACAGGGGTTTGGATACACCATATATTTT. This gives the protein CASTVNGQGFGYTIYF.

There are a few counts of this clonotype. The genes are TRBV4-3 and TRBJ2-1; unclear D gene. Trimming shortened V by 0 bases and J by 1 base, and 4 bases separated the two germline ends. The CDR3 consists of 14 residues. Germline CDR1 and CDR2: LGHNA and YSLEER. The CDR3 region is CASSQDRSYNEQFF. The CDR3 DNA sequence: TGCGCCAGCAGCCAAGATCGTTCCTACAATGAGCAGTTCTTC.

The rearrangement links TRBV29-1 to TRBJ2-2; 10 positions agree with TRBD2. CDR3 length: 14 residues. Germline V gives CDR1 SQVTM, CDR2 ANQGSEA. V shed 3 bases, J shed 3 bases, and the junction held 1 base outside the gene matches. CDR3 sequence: CSVDTSGDTGELFF. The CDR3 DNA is TGCAGCGTTGATACTAGCGGGGACACCGGGGAGCTGTTTTTT.

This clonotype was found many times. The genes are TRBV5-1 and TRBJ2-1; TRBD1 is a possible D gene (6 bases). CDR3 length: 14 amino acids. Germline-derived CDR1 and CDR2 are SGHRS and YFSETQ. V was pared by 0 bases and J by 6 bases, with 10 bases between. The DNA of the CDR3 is TGCGCCAGCAGCTTGGGTACAGGGATCAATGAGCAGTTCTTC. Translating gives CASSLGTGINEQFF.

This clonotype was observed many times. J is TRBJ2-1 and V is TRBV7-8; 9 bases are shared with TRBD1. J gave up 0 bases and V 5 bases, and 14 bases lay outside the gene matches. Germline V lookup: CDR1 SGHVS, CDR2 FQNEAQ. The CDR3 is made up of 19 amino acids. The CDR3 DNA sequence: TGTGCCAGCAGCCATCCCGGGACAGGGAAGGGGGGCTCCTACAATGAGCAGTTCTTC. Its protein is CASSHPGTGKGGSYNEQFF.

The CDR3 DNA reads as TGTGCCAGCAGCCCGCGGACAGGGGGTCTCCTCGTCGGTCAGTATTTT. Translated, it gives CASSPRTGGLLVGQYF. The chain uses TRBV7-8 and TRBJ2-3; 10 bases agree with TRBD1. The CDR3 is 16 amino acids. Unmatched junction bases numbered 17, after V lost 5 bases and J lost 12 bases. The germline CDR1 and CDR2 sequences are SGHVS and FQNEAQ.

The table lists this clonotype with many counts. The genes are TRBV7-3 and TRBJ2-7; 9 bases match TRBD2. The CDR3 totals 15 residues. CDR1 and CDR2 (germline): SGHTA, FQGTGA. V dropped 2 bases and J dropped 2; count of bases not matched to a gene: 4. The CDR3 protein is CASSLGAGGPYEQYF. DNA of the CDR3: TGTGCCAGCAGCTTAGGAGCGGGGGGTCCCTACGAGCAGTACTTC.

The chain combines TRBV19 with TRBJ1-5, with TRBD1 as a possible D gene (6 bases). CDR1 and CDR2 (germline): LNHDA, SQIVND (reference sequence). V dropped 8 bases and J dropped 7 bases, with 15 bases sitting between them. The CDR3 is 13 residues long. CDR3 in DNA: TGTGCCAGTCAGGGGTCCACCTGGCAGCCCCAGCATTTT. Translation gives CASQGSTWQPQHF.

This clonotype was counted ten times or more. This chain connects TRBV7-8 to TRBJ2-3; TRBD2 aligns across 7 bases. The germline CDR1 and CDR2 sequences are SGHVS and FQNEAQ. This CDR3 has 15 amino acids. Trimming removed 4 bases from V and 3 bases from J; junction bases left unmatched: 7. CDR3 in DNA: TGTGCCAGCAGCTCATCAGGGCGGGGGACAGATACGCAGTATTTT. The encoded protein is CASSSSGRGTDTQYF.

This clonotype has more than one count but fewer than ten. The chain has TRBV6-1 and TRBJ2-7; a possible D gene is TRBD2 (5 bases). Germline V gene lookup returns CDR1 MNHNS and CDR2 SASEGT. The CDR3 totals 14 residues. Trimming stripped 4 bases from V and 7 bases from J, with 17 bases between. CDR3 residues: CASSVRGRIREQYF. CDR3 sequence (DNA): TGTGCCAGCAGTGTCAGAGGGCGAATAAGGGAGCAGTACTTC.

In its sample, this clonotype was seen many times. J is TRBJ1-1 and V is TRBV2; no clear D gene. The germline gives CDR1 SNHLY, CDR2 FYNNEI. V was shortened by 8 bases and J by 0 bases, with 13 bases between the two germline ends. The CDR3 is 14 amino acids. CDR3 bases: TGTGCCAGCTTAGGGCGCCGATTGAACACTGAAGCTTTCTTT. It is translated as CASLGRRLNTEAFF.

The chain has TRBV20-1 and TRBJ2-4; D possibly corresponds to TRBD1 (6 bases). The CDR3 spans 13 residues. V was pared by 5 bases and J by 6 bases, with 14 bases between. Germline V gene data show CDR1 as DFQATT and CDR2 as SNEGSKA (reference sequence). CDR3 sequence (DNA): TGCAGTGCTGAACAGGGTTCTGGAAACATTCAGTACTTC. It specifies CSAEQGSGNIQYF.

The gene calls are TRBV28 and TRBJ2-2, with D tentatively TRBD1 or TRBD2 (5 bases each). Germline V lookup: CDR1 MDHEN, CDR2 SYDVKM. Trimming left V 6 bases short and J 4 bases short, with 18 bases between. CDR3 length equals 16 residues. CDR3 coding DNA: TGTGCCAGCAGCTCCCCTACTAAGGGGAGCACCGGGGAGCTGTTTTTT. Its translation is CASSSPTKGSTGELFF.

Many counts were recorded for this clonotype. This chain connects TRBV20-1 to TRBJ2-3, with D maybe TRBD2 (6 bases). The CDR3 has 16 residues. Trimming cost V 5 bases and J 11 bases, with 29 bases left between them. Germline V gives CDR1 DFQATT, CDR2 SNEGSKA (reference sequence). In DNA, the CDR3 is TGCAGTGCTCGTTACATAGCGGCGGGTGACTTAGTGGGGCAGTATTTT. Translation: CSARYIAAGDLVGQYF.

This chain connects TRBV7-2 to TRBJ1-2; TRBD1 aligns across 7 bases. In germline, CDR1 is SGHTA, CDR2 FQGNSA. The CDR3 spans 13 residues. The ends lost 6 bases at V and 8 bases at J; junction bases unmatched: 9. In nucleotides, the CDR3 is TGTGCCAGCAGTCGAGACAGGGAGGGAGGCTACACCTTC. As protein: CASSRDREGGYTF.

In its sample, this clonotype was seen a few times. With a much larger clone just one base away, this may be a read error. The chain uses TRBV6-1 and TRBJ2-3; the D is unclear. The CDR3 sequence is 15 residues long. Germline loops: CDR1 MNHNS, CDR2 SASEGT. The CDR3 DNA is TGTGCCAGCACTCCTGTAGGCTATTACACAGATACGCGGTATTTT. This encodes CASTPVGYYTDTRYF.

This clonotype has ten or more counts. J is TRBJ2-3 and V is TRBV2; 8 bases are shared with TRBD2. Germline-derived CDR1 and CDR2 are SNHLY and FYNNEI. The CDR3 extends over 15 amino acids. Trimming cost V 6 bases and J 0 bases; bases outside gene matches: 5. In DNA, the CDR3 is TGTGCCAGCAGGGGTACTAGCGGAAGCACAGATACGCAGTATTTT. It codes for CASRGTSGSTDTQYF.

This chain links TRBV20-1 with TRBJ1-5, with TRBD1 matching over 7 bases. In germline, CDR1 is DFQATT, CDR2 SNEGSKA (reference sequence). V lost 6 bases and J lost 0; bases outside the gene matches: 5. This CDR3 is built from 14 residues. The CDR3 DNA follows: TGCAGTGCCCAGGGACAGCCTAGCAATCAGCCCCAGCATTTT. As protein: CSAQGQPSNQPQHF.

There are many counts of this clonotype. CDR3 region: CASSAPGHLQNQPQHF. CDR3 sequence (DNA): TGTGCCAGCAGTGCCCCGGGACACTTACAAAATCAGCCCCAGCATTTT. The chain carries TRBV6-1 and TRBJ1-5; D perhaps matches TRBD1 (6 bases). Trimming removed 4 bases at V and 4 bases at J, with 17 bases between. CDR1 and CDR2 (germline): MNHNS, SASEGT. There are 16 residues in the CDR3.

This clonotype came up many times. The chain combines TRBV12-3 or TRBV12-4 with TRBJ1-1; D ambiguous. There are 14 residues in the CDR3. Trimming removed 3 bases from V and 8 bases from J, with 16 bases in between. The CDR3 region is CASSFGQVEREAFF. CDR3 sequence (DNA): TGTGCCAGCAGTTTCGGGCAGGTGGAGCGAGAAGCTTTCTTT.

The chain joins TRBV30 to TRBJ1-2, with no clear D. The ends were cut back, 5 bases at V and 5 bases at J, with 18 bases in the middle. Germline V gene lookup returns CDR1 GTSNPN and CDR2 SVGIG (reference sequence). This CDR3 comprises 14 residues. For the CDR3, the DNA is TGTGCCTGGGGATTTGGGAACTCCCTATATGGCTACACCTTC. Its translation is CAWGFGNSLYGYTF.

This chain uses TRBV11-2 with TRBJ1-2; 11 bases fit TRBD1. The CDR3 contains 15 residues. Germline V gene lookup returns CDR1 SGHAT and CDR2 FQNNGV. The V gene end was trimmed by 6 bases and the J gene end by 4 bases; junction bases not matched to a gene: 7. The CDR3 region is CASRGTGGIGYGYTF. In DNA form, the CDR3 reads TGTGCCAGCAGGGGGACAGGGGGTATAGGCTATGGCTACACCTTC.

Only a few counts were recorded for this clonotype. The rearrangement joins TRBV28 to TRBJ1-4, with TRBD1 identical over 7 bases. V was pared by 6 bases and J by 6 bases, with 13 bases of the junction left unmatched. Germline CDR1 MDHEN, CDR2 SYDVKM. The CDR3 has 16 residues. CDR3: CASRLGRGRTDEKLFF. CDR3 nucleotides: TGTGCCAGCAGACTCGGGAGGGGGCGAACGGATGAAAAACTGTTTTTT.

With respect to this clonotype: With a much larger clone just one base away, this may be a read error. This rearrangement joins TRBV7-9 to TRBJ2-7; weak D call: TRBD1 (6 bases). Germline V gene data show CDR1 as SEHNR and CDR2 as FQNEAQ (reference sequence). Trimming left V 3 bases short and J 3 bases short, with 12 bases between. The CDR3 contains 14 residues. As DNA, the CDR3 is TGTGCCAGCAGCTTCGTTGGACAGAGCTACGAGCAGTACTTC. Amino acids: CASSFVGQSYEQYF.

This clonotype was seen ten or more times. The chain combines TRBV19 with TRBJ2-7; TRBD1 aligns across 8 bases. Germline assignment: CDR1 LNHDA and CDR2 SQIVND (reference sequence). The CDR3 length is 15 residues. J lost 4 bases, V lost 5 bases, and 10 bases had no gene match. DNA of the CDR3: TGTGCCAGTAGTCTCACAGGGGGAAGGGAATACGAGCAGTACTTC. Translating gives CASSLTGGREYEQYF.

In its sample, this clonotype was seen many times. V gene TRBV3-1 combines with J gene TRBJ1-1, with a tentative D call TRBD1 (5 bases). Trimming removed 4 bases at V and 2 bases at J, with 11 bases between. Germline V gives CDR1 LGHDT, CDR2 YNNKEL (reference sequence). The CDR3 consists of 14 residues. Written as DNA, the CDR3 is TGTGCCAGCAGCCCAAGGGGAGACAACACTGAAGCTTTCTTT. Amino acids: CASSPRGDNTEAFF.

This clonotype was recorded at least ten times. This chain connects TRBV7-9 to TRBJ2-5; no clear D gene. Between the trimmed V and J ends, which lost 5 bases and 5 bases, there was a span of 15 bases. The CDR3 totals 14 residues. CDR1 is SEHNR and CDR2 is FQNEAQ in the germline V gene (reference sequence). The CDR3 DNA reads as TGTGCCAGCAGCGACCGGACCTTGGGGGAGACCCAGTACTTC. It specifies CASSDRTLGETQYF.

CDR3 sequence (DNA): TGTGCCAGCAGTTATTGGGACAGGGTTGGATCACCCCTCCACTTT. Protein: CASSYWDRVGSPLHF. The chain couples TRBV6-2 or TRBV6-3 to TRBJ1-6, with 9 nucleotides matching TRBD1. The CDR3 is 15 amino acids. Germline V CDR1 and CDR2: MNHEY, SVGEGT. The junction had 7 bases not matched to a gene; V was cut back by 3 bases and J by 10 bases.